This TCR beta chain was identified in a study of human T cells and chemical hapten exposure. Study context: Predominantly women, the patients had alopecia areata, totalis or universalis. Findings and limits, study-wide: Alopecia was present in the donors, so their immune response may differ from healthy people's.

Described time point: patch test 2, 6 weeks after DPC sensitization. Treatment given: therapeutic diphenylcyclopropenone sensitization with weekly scalp DPC. Researchers sampled blood before each patch test went on. In the source study's methods: Sampled TCR counts reached a median of roughly 100,000 per sample, with values ranging from roughly 23,224 to 690,600. TCRdb reprocessed the RACE reads with MiXCR, giving one entry per CDR3 protein. It is TCRdb's table, rather than the study itself, that gives the V and J calls and clone size. The table lists around 360,000 distinct CDR3 sequences, about 6.9% of them singletons. This clonotype occurred many times. What it recognizes is unknown. The CDR3 sequence is 15 residues long. The germline V gene encodes CDR1 DFQATT and CDR2 SNEGSKA (reference sequence). The trim removed 3 bases at V and 0 bases at J, leaving 5 bases unmatched.

The source was whole blood, collected in connection with sensitization to the hapten diphenylcyclopropenone (DPC). The sequence came from a woman aged 18-35 years with alopecia areata. Some clones in this sample may be carry-over from other donors' samples. This chain links TRBV20-1 with TRBJ1-3; 7 nucleotides agree with TRBD1. For the CDR3, the DNA is TGCAGTGCTAGTCAAGGGGGCGCCTCTGGAAACACCATATATTTT. Translation: CSASQGGASGNTIYF.